This T cell receptor (beta chain) was identified during a study of T cell changes during pregnancy in multiple sclerosis. CDR1 and CDR2 from the germline V gene are SGHNT and YENEEA. This CDR3 contains 13 residues. V lost 1 base and J lost 6, with 7 bases in between. Produced via immunoSEQ multiplex PCR; TCRdb's table is partial and in-frame only. The data show 88,000 or so clones, with 90% to 95% seen just once and 2.6% held by the top ten. The source of this sequence is a female donor with multiple sclerosis, enrolled in a pregnancy study. The chain combines TRBV11-3 with TRBJ2-1, with D tentatively TRBD1 (6 bases). Source: peripheral blood, taken before pregnancy. CDR3 sequence reads: CASSLGGGNEQFF. CDR3 nucleotide sequence: TGTGCCAGCAGCTTAGGAGGGGGCAATGAGCAGTTCTTC.